These 27 T cell receptor beta chains came from one sample sequenced in a study of blood T cells in healthy people across ages. A sample-barcoded 5' primer and a J-beta primer mix were used in a second PCR of about 7 to 12 cycles. Each CDR3 protein gets one entry after TCRdb re-called the 5' RACE reads with MiXCR. The table lists approximately 1.5 million distinct CDR3 sequences, roughly 30% of them singletons. The material sequenced was blood. Receptor source: a woman in her 30s in good health.

This clonotype has more than one count but fewer than ten. The CDR3 DNA follows: TGTGCCAGCAGTTGGTCCGGCAAGGGTAGTGAGCAGTTCTTC. This sequence encodes CASSWSGKGSEQFF. The chain joins TRBV28 to TRBJ2-1; D is unclear. Germline V CDR1 and CDR2: MDHEN, SYDVKM. The ends were cut back, 4 bases at V and 9 bases at J, with 16 bases in the middle. This CDR3 is built from 14 residues.

J is TRBJ2-7 and V is TRBV6-2 or TRBV6-3, with D unresolved. Trimming shortened V by 8 bases and J by 4 bases, and 24 bases separated the two germline ends. The germline V gene has CDR1 MNHEY and CDR2 SVGEGT. The CDR3 totals 16 residues. This CDR3 is CASRPPPSTATYEQYF. The CDR3, as DNA: TGTGCCAGCCGGCCCCCCCCCTCGACCGCGACGTACGAGCAGTACTTC.

The chain carries TRBV10-3 and TRBJ1-2; D not certain. The CDR3 extends over 11 amino acids. CDR1 and CDR2 (germline): ENHRY, SYGVKD. The germline V and J ends were trimmed by 3 bases and 2 bases, with 1 base remaining between them. The CDR3 spells CAISENYGYTF. The CDR3 DNA follows: TGTGCCATCAGTGAAAACTATGGCTACACCTTC.

This clonotype showed up just a few times. V usage is TRBV10-2 and J usage is TRBJ1-2; D not certain. Germline V gene sequence: CDR1 WSHSY, CDR2 SAAADI. CDR3 size: 13 residues. Trimming pared 0 bases from V and 4 bases from J, leaving 6 bases between. This CDR3 reads CASSESNLYGYTF. The CDR3, as DNA: TGCGCCAGCAGTGAGTCGAATCTCTATGGCTACACCTTC.

V and J are TRBV27 and TRBJ2-5; 7 bases line up with TRBD2. CDR1 and CDR2 from the germline V gene are MNHEY and SMNVEV (reference sequence). This CDR3 is built from 15 residues. The V gene end was trimmed by 4 bases and the J gene end by 0 bases; junction bases not matched to a gene: 5. Written as DNA, the CDR3 is TGTGCCAGCAGTTGGGGACTACCCGACCAAGAGACCCAGTACTTC. Its protein product is CASSWGLPDQETQYF.

This chain uses TRBV19 with TRBJ2-1, with 9 bases matching TRBD2. The J segment lost 7 bases and the V segment lost 1 base, leaving 8 bases of the junction unmatched. Germline CDR1 is LNHDA and CDR2 is SQIVND (reference sequence). The CDR3 extends over 16 amino acids. CDR3 DNA sequence: TGTGCCAGTAGTATAGGGAATAGCGGGGGCATTAATGAGCAGTTCTTC. It translates to CASSIGNSGGINEQFF.

This clonotype was counted between two and nine times. The chain has TRBV7-9 and TRBJ2-1; unclear D gene. Trimming pared 5 bases from V and 10 bases from J, leaving 15 bases between. The germline gives CDR1 SEHNR, CDR2 FQNEAQ (reference sequence). The CDR3 contains 13 residues. The CDR3 region has the DNA TGTGCCAGCAGCAGAGACTCCCTCGGGGAGCAGTTCTTC. Residues: CASSRDSLGEQFF.

This chain joins TRBV11-2 and TRBJ1-1, with TRBD1 as a possible D gene (5 bases). Germline loops: CDR1 SGHAT, CDR2 FQNNGV. Trimming shortened V by 1 base and J by 6 bases, and 15 bases separated the two germline ends. This CDR3 has 15 residues. The CDR3 DNA follows: TGTGCCAGCAGCTTAGCTGGGGGGGGTAGCCCTGAAGCTTTCTTT. It codes for CASSLAGGGSPEAFF. The full variable domain, rest sourced from reference TRBV11-2 and TRBJ1-1, is EAGVAQSPRYKIIEKRQSVAFWCNPISGHATLYWYQQILGQGPKLLIQFQNNGVVDDSQLPKDRFSAERLKGVDSTLKIQPAKLEDSAVYLCASSLAGGGSPEAFFGQGTRLTVV.

This clonotype was picked up a small number of times. A far more abundant clone sits one base away, making this likely a read error. CDR3 nucleotides: TGTGCCAGCAGCGTATGGGGGAACACTGAAGCTTTCTTT. Translation gives CASSVWGNTEAFF. The chain carries TRBV9 and TRBJ1-1; D is unresolved. The length of the CDR3 is 13 residues. Germline loops: CDR1 SGDLS, CDR2 YYNGEE. V lost 1 base and J lost 1, with 5 bases in between.

J is TRBJ2-7 and V is TRBV6-1, with D tentatively TRBD1 (5 bases). CDR3 length: 15 residues. Germline CDR1 is MNHNS and CDR2 is SASEGT. V lost 5 bases to trimming and J lost 0 bases, with 14 bases between them. For the CDR3, the DNA is TGTGCCAGCAGTCCAGGGATGACAAACTCCTACGAGCAGTACTTC. This encodes CASSPGMTNSYEQYF.

V gene TRBV11-3 combines with J gene TRBJ2-3; D could derive from TRBD1 or TRBD2 (5 bases each). The CDR3 runs to 16 residues. The germline CDR1 and CDR2 sequences are SGHNT and YENEEA. V lost 5 bases and J 7 bases, leaving 22 bases between the germline ends. The CDR3, as DNA: TGTGCCAGCAGCCAAGGAGCCGGGACGGGCTCTAATACGCAGTATTTT. Its protein is CASSQGAGTGSNTQYF.

This clonotype has a handful of counts. The chain couples TRBV7-3 to TRBJ2-5, with 12 bases fitting TRBD2. The ends lost 5 bases at V and 5 bases at J; junction bases unmatched: 9. Germline V gives CDR1 SGHTA, CDR2 FQGTGA. This CDR3 has 16 amino acids. The CDR3 region is CASSTGLAGPSETQYF. CDR3 nucleotides: TGTGCCAGCAGCACCGGACTAGCGGGACCCTCGGAGACCCAGTACTTC.

The rearrangement joins TRBV7-2 to TRBJ1-5; D might be TRBD1 (5 bases). The CDR3 runs to 16 residues. Germline CDR1 reads SGHTA; CDR2 reads FQGNSA. With 1 base removed from V and 1 base from J, the gap between germline ends came to 11 bases. The DNA of the CDR3 is TGTGCCAGCAGCTTAGTGGGGGGAGGGAGCAATCAGCCCCAGCATTTT. This sequence encodes CASSLVGGGSNQPQHF.

This clonotype was seen only a few times. This chain links TRBV7-3 with TRBJ2-1, with TRBD2 matching 7 bases. Germline assignment: CDR1 SGHTA and CDR2 FQGTGA. The CDR3 has 15 residues. Germline trimming cut 5 bases from V and 2 bases from J; bases unmatched to any gene: 6. CDR3 sequence (DNA): TGTGCCAGCAGCAGTCCTAGCGGAGCCTACAATGAGCAGTTCTTC. Protein product: CASSSPSGAYNEQFF.

This clonotype was counted a few times. This chain uses TRBV20-1 with TRBJ2-7; D is possibly TRBD1 (5 bases). Germline V CDR1 and CDR2: DFQATT, SNEGSKA (reference sequence). The V end was cut by 1 base, the J end by 3 bases, with 16 bases between. CDR3 size: 15 residues. Written as DNA, the CDR3 is TGCAGTGCTAGAGCCCCAAGACAGACTTTCTACGAGCAGTACTTC. It is translated as CSARAPRQTFYEQYF.

The chain joins TRBV7-9 to TRBJ2-7; D uncertain. CDR3 length: 17 amino acids. With 2 bases removed from V and 0 bases from J, the gap between germline ends came to 17 bases. CDR1 is SEHNR and CDR2 is FQNEAQ in the germline V gene (reference sequence). CDR3 sequence (DNA): TGTGCCAGCAGCTTATCGGCTGGGCAATCCCCCTCCTACGAGCAGTACTTC. Its translation: CASSLSAGQSPSYEQYF.

This clonotype was seen a handful of times. The chain uses TRBV6-2 or TRBV6-3 and TRBJ1-1; D is uncertain. V was pared by 6 bases and J by 4 bases, with 9 bases between. Germline V gene sequence: CDR1 MNHEY, CDR2 SVGEGT. The CDR3 spans 12 residues. The CDR3 loop is CASRDSGTEAFF. CDR3 nucleotide sequence: TGTGCCAGCAGGGACTCAGGCACTGAAGCTTTCTTT.

The chain has TRBV7-2 and TRBJ2-7; D is perhaps TRBD2 (6 bases). Germline lookup yields CDR1 SGHTA and CDR2 FQGNSA. Trimming cost V 3 bases and J 6 bases, with 15 bases left between them. The CDR3 runs to 14 residues. The CDR3 loop is CASSFSGRLSEQYF. The CDR3 bases are TGTGCCAGCAGCTTTAGTGGGAGGCTTTCCGAGCAGTACTTC.

The V gene is TRBV10-3, the J gene TRBJ1-2, with no clear D. There are 14 residues in the CDR3. V was pared by 3 bases and J by 5 bases, with 13 bases between. From germline, CDR1 is ENHRY and CDR2 SYGVKD. The CDR3 here is CAISEVTEGYGYTF. In DNA form, the CDR3 reads TGTGCCATCAGTGAAGTCACAGAGGGATATGGCTACACCTTC.

This chain joins TRBV3-1 and TRBJ1-4; D might be TRBD1 (5 bases). The CDR3 is 17 residues long. Germline CDR1 is LGHDT and CDR2 is YNNKEL (reference sequence). The V end lost 2 bases, the J end lost 5 bases, and 18 bases lay between the germline ends. The CDR3 spells CASSQPIMGGYNEKLFF. CDR3 in DNA: TGTGCCAGCAGCCAACCCATTATGGGGGGGTACAATGAAAAACTGTTTTTT.

This clonotype was observed a few times. CDR3 coding DNA: TGTGCCAGCAGCAACGGACTAGCGGGAGATCACGAGCAGTACTTC. Its translation is CASSNGLAGDHEQYF. This chain uses TRBV7-9 with TRBJ2-7; 13 bases are shared with TRBD2. Germline loops: CDR1 SEHNR, CDR2 FQNEAQ (reference sequence). V dropped 5 bases and J dropped 5; count of bases not matched to a gene: 6. This CDR3 contains 15 residues.

This clonotype was counted a few times. V is TRBV3-1 and J is TRBJ1-1, with D hard to call. Trimming removed 2 bases at V and 10 bases at J, with 14 bases between. The CDR3 extends over 13 amino acids. Germline V lookup: CDR1 LGHDT, CDR2 YNNKEL (reference sequence). The DNA of the CDR3 is TGTGCCAGCAGCCAAATCGGAACCCGGGGAGCTTTCTTT. Translated: CASSQIGTRGAFF.

This clonotype was seen more than once but under ten times. J is TRBJ2-5 and V is TRBV11-1; D not certain. The CDR3 extends over 15 amino acids. CDR1 SGHAT and CDR2 FQDESV come from the germline V gene (reference sequence). V shed 1 base and J shed 2 bases, with 11 bases lying between them. The CDR3 sequence: CASSLGSARQETQYF. CDR3 sequence (DNA): TGTGCCAGCAGCTTAGGGTCGGCGAGGCAAGAGACCCAGTACTTC.

In this sample, this clonotype turned up a few times. This chain joins TRBV5-1 and TRBJ2-1; TRBD2 matches 10 bases. This CDR3 has 16 residues. Germline-derived CDR1 and CDR2 are SGHRS and YFSETQ. The V gene end was trimmed by 4 bases and the J gene end by 2 bases; junction bases not matched to a gene: 6. In nucleotides, the CDR3 is TGCGCCAGCAGCCCCGTAGCGGGAGGCACCTACAATGAGCAGTTCTTC. Encoded protein: CASSPVAGGTYNEQFF.

This clonotype appeared a few times. This chain links TRBV6-5 with TRBJ2-1; 10 bases align to TRBD2. The CDR3 contains 15 residues. The J segment lost 8 bases and the V segment lost 6 bases, leaving 10 bases of the junction unmatched. CDR1 is MNHEY and CDR2 is SVGAGI in the germline V gene. The CDR3 region has the DNA TGTGCCAGCAGGTCCGGGACTAGCGTGCCTGATGAGCAGTTCTTC. Protein product: CASRSGTSVPDEQFF.

This clonotype was seen only a few times. The chain recombines TRBV30 with TRBJ1-2; TRBD1 agrees at 8 bases. V shed 4 bases, J shed 0 bases, and the junction held 4 bases outside the gene matches. This CDR3 contains 14 residues. Germline V lookup: CDR1 GTSNPN, CDR2 SVGIG (reference sequence). The CDR3 DNA reads TGTGCCTGGACACCGACAGGGGCTAACTATGGCTACACCTTC. It specifies CAWTPTGANYGYTF.

This clonotype was counted ten times or more. The rearrangement links TRBV29-1 to TRBJ2-1; D is possibly TRBD1 or TRBD2 (5 bases each). The CDR3 is 14 amino acids. The V end was cut by 7 bases, the J end by 5 bases, with 18 bases between. Germline-derived CDR1 and CDR2 are SQVTM and ANQGSEA. Here the CDR3 DNA reads TGCAGCGACAGAGGGGCAGGATTTAACAATGAGCAGTTCTTC. Translating it yields CSDRGAGFNNEQFF.